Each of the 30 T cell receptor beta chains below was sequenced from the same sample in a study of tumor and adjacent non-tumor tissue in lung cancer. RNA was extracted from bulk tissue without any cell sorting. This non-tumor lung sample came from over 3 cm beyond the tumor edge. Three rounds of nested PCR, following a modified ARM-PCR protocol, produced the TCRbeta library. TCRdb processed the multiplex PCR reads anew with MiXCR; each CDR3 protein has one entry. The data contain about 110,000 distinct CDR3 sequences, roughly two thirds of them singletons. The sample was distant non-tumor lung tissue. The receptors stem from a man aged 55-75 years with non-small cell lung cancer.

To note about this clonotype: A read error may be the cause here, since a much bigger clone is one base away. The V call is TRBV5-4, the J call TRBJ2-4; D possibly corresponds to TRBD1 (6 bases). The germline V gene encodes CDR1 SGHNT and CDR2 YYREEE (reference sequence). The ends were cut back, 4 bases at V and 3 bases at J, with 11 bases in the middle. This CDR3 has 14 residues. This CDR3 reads CASSPGTHKNIQYF. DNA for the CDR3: TGTGCCAGCAGCCCCGGGACACACAAAAACATTCAGTACTTC.

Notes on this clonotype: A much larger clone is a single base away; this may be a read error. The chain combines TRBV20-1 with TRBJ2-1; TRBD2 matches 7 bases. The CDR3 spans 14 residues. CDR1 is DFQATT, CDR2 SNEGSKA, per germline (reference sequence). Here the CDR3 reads CSARTSRDYNGQFF. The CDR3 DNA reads TGCAGTGCGAGGACTAGTCGGGATTACAATGGGCAGTTCTTC.

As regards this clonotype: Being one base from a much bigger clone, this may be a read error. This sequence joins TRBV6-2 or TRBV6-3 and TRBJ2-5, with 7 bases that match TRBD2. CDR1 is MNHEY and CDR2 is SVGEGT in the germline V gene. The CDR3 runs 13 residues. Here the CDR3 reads CASWGGRGEIQYF. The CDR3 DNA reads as TGTGCCAGTTGGGGGGGGAGGGGAGAGATCCAGTACTTC.

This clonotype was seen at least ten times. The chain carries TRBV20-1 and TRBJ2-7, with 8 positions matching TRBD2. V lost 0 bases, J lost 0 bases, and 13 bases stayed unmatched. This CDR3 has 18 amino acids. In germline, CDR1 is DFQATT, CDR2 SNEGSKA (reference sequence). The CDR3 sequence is CSARDAGRAFRSSYEQYF. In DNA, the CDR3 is TGCAGTGCTAGAGATGCCGGGAGGGCCTTTAGGAGCTCCTACGAGCAGTACTTC.

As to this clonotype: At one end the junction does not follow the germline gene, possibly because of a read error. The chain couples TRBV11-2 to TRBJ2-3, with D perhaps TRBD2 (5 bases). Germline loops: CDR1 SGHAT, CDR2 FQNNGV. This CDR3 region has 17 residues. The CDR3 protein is CASNSPPAGSSTDTQYF. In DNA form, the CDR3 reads TGTGCCAGCAACTCCCCGCCCGCGGGCTCGAGCACAGACACGCAGTATTTT.

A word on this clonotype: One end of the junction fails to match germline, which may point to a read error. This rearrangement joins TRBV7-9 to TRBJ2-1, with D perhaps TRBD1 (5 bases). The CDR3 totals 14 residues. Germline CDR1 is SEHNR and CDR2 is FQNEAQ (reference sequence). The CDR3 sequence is CASSVFDSNNEQFF. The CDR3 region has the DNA TGTGCGAGCAGCGTCTTTGACAGCAACAATGAGCAGTTCTTC.

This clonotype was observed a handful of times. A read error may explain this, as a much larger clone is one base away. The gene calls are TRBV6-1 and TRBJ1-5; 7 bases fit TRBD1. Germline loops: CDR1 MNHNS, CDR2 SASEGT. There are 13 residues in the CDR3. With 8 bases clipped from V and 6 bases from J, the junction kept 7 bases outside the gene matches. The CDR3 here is CASGQGGTQPQHF. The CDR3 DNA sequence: TGTGCCAGCGGTCAGGGGGGGACTCAGCCCCAGCATTTT.

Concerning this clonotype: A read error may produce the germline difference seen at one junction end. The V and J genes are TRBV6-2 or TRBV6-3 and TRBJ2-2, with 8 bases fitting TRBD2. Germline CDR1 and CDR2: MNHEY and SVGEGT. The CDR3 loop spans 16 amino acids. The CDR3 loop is CASSNPSGGPTGELSF. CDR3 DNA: TGTGCTAGCAGTAATCCATCGGGGGGGCCAACCGGGGAGCTGTCTTTT.

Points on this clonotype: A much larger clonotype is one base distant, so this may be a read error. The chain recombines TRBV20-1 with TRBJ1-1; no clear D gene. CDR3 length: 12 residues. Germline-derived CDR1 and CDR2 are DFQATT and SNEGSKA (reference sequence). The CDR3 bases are TGCACTGCTAGAAAGGGAAACACTGAAGCTTTCTTT. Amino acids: CTARKGNTEAFF.

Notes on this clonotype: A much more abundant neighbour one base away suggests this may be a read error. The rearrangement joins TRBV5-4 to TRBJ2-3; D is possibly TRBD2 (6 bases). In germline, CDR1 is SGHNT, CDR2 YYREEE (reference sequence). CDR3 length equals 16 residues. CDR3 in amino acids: CTSSLAISGLTDTQYF. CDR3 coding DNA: TGTACCAGCAGCTTGGCCATTAGCGGATTAACAGATACGCAGTATTTT.

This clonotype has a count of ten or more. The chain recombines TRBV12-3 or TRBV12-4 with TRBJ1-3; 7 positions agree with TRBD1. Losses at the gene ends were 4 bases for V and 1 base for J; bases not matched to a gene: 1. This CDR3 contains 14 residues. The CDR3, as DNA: TGTGCCAGCAGTTCGGGACAGTCTGGAAACACCATATATTTT. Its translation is CASSSGQSGNTIYF.

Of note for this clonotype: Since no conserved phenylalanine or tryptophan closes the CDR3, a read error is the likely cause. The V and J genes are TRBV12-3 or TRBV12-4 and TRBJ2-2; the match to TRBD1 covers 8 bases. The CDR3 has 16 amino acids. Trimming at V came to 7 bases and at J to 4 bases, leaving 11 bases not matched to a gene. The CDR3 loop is CASTKAGGRSTGELFL. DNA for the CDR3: TGTGCCAGCACCAAAGCAGGGGGCCGCAGCACCGGGGAGCTGTTTCTT.

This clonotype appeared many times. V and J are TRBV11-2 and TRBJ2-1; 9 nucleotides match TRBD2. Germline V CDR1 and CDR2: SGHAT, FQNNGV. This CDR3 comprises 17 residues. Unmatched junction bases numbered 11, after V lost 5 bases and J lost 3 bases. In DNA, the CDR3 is TGTGCCAGCAGCCCAGCCCGTAGCGGGGGAATCTACAATGAGCAGTTCTTC. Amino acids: CASSPARSGGIYNEQFF.

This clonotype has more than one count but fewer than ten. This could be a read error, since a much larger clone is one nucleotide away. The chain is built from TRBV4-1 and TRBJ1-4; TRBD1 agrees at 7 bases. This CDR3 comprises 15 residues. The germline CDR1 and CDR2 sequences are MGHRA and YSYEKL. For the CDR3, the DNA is TGCGCCAGCAGCCAAGAAGGGACAGATAATGAAGAACTGTTTTTT. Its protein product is CASSQEGTDNEELFF.

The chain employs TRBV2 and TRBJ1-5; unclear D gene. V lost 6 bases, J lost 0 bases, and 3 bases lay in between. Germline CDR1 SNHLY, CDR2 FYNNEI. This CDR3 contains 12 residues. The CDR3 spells CASRDSNQPQHF. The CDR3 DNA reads TGTGCCAGCAGAGATAGCAATCAGCCCCAGCATTTT.

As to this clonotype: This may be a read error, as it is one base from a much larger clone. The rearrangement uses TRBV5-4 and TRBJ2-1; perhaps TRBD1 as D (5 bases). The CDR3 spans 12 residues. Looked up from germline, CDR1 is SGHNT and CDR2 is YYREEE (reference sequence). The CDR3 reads CDSSQGDNEQFF. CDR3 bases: TGTGACAGCAGCCAAGGGGACAATGAGCAGTTCTTC.

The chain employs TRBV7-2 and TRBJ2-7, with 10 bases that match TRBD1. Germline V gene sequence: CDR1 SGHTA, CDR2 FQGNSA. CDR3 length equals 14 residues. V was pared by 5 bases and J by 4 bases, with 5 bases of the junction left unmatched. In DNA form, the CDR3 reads TGTGCCAGCAGCATCGGACAGGGGGGGTACGAGCAGTACTTC. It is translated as CASSIGQGGYEQYF.

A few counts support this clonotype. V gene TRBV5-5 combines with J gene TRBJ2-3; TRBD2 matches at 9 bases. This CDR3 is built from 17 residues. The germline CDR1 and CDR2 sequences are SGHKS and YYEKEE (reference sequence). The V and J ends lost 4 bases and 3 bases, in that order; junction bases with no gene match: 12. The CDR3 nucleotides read TGTGCCAGCAGCCCGAAGTTAGCGGGAGTGGGTACAGATACGCAGTATTTT. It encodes CASSPKLAGVGTDTQYF.

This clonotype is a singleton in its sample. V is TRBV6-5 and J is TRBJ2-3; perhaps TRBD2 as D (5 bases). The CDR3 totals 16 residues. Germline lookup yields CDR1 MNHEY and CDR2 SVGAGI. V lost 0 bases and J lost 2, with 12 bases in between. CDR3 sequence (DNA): TGTGCCAGCAGTTACTCGGGCAAGCGGCACACAGATACGCAGTATTTT. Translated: CASSYSGKRHTDTQYF.

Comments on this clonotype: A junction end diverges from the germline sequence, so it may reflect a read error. The CDR3 region is CTSSDPERAELFF. The CDR3 DNA sequence: TGTACCAGCAGTGACCCAGAGCGGGCGGAGCTGTTTTTC. The chain has TRBV6-2 or TRBV6-3 and TRBJ2-2; the D gene is possibly TRBD2 (6 bases). Germline V gene sequence: CDR1 MNHEY, CDR2 SVGEGT. The CDR3 has 13 residues.

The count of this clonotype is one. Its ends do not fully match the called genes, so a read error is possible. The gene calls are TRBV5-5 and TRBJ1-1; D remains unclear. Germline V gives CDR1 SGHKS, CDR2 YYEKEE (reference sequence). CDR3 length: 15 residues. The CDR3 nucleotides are TGTGCCAGTAGGCTCCATCGGGGAATGAACACTGAAGTTTTCTTT. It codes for CASRLHRGMNTEVFF.

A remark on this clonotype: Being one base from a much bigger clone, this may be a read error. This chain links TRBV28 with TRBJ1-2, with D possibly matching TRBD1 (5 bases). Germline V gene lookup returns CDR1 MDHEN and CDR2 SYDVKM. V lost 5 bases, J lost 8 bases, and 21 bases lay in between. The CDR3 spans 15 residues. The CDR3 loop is CASSPTTVVGSGYTF. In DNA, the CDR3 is TGTGCCAGCAGTCCAACGACAGTGGTTGGTAGCGGCTACACCTTC.

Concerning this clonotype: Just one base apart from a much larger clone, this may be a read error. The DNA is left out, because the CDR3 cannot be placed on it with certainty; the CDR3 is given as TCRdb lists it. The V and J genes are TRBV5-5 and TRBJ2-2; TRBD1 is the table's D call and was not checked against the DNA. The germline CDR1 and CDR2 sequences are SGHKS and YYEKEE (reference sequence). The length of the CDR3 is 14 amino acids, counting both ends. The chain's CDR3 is CASSWGAGTGERFF.

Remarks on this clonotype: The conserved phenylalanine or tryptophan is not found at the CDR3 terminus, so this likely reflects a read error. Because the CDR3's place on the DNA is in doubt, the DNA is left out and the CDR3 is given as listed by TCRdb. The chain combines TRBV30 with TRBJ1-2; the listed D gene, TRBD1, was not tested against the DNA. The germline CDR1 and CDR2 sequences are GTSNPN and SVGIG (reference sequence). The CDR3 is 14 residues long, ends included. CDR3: CAWSVTRGAYGYTS.

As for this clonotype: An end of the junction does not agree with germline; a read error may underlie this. This chain's CDR3 is CASSPSELSSYERYF. As DNA, the CDR3 is TGTGCCAGCAGTCCCTCAGAACTGAGCTCCTACGAGCGGTACTTC. The chain employs TRBV6-2 or TRBV6-3 and TRBJ2-7; D is uncertain. Germline lookup yields CDR1 MNHEY and CDR2 SVGEGT. The CDR3 consists of 15 residues.

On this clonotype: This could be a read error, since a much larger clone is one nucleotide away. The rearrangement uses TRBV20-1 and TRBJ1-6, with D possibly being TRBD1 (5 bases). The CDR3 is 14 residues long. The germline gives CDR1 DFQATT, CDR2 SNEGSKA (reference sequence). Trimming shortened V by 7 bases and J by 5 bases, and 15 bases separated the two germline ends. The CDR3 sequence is CSVRSWGDNSPLHF. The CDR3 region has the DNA TGCAGTGTTAGGTCTTGGGGGGATAATTCACCCCTCCACTTT.

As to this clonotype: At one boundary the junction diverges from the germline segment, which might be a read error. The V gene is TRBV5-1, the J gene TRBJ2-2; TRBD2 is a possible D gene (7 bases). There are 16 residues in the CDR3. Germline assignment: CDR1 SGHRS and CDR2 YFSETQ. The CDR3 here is CASSSNGGGDTGKLFF. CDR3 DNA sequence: TGCGCCAGCAGCTCGAATGGTGGGGGGGACACCGGGAAGCTGTTTTTT.

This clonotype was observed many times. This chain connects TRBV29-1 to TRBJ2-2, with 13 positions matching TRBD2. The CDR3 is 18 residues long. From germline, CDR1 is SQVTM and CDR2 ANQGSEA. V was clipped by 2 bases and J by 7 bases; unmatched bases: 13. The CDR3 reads CSVERSGTSGIGGGELFF. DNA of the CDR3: TGCAGCGTTGAAAGGTCTGGGACTAGCGGGATCGGAGGCGGGGAGCTGTTTTTT.

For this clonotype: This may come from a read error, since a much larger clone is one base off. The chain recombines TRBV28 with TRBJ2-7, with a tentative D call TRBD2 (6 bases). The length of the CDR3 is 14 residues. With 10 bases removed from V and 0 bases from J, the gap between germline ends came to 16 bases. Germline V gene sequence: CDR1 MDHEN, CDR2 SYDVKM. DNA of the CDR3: TGTGCCAACAAGCAAGGAGGGAGCTCCTACGAGCAGTACTTC. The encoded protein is CANKQGGSSYEQYF.

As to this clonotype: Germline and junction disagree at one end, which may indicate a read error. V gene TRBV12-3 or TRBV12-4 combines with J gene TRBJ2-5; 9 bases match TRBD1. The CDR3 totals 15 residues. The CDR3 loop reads CASSTGQGWQGTQYF. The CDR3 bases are TGCGCCAGTAGCACTGGACAGGGGTGGCAAGGGACCCAGTACTTC.